Included here is one TCR beta chain sequence, with context. Its antigen is unidentified. This record belongs to a study of CD8 T cells in ankylosing spondylitis. Points from the study as a whole: CD8+ disease-linked clones were present at relatively low frequencies in blood.

TCRdb itself ran the 5' RACE reads through MiXCR, one entry per CDR3 protein. The table shows under 250,000 distinct CDR3 sequences, with roughly a tenth occurring only once. The sequencing sample was made of blood, either unsorted or a sorted T cell fraction (not recorded which). The source of this sequence is a male donor with ankylosing spondylitis or in good health (not recorded which).

The CDR3 loop reads CASSNEDRDNEQFF. The DNA of the CDR3 is TGTGCCAGCAGCAATGAGGACAGAGACAATGAGCAGTTCTTC. The chain has TRBV21-1 and TRBJ2-1; the table's D call, TRBD1, has no DNA check behind it. TRBV21-1 is noted as a pseudogene. This CDR3 spans 14 amino acids.